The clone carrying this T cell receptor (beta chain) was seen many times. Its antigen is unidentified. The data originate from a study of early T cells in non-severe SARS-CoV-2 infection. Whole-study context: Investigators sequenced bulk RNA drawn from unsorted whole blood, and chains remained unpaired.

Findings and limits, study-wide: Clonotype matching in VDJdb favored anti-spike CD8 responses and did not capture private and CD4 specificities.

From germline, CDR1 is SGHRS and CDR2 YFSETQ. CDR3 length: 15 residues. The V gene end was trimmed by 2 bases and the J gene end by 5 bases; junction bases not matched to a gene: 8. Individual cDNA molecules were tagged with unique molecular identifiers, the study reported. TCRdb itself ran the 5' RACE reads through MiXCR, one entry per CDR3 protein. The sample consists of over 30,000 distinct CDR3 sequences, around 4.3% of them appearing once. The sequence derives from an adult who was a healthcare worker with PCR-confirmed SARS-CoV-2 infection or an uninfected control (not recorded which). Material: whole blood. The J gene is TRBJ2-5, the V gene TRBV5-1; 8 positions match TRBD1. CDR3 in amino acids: CASSFTTGVEETQYF. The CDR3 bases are TGCGCCAGCAGCTTCACGACAGGGGTAGAGGAGACCCAGTACTTC.